This record covers a single T cell receptor (beta chain). This entry belongs to a study of blood T cell repertoires in COVID-19. At the level of the study: COVID-19 samples collected from the United States, Italy and Spain covered acute and convalescent phases. PBMCs, B-cell-depleted T cells, or T cells provided the cDNA or gDNA that made up the material.

This table comes from immunoSEQ multiplex PCR, and its TCRdb copy is limited to in-frame clones, with some not included. The data contain 130,000 to 150,000 clones, 75% to 90% of them singletons. Per the germline V gene, CDR1 is SGHTA and CDR2 is FQGTGA. The CDR3 loop spans 14 amino acids. V gave up 5 bases and J gave up 8 bases, with 13 bases separating them. This receptor was obtained from a woman between 50 and 59 years old with acute or convalescent COVID-19. The rearrangement links TRBV7-3 to TRBJ1-6; weak D call: TRBD1 (6 bases). The sample consisted of peripheral blood. The CDR3 here is CASSRLGGDSPLHF. The CDR3 nucleotides read TGTGCCAGCAGCCGGCTAGGGGGGGATTCACCCCTCCACTTT.